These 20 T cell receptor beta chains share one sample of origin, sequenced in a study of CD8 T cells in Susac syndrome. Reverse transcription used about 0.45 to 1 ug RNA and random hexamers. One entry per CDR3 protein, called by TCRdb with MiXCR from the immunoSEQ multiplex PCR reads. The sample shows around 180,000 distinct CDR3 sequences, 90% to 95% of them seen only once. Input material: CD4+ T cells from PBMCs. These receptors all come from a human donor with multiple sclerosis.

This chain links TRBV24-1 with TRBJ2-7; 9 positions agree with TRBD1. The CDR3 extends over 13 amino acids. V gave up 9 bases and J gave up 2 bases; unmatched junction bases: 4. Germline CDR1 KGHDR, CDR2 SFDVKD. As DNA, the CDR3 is TGTGCCACCGGGGACAGGGATACCTACGAGCAGTACTTC. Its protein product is CATGDRDTYEQYF.

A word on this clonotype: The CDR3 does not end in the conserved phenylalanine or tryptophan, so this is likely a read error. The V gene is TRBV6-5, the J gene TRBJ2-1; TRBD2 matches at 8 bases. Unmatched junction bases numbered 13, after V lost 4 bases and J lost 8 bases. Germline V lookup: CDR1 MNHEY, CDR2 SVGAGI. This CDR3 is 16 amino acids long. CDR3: CASSSLAGMLSHEQFL. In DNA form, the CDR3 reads TGTGCCAGCAGTTCATTAGCGGGAATGCTCTCCCATGAGCAGTTCCTC.

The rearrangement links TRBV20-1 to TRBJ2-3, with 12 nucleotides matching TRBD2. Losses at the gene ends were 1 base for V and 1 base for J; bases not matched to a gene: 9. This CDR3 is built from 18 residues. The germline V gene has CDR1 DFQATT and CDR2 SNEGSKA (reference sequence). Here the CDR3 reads CSARAMTSGSHGTDTQYF. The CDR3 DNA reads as TGCAGTGCTAGAGCGATGACTAGCGGGAGTCATGGCACAGATACGCAGTATTTT.

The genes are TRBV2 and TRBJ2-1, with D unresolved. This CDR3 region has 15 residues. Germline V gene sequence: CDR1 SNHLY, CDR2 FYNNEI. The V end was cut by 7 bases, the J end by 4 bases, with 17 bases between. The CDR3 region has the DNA TGTGCCAGCAAATTAAAGTTGGGCCGGTACAATGAGCAGTTCTTC. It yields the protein CASKLKLGRYNEQFF.

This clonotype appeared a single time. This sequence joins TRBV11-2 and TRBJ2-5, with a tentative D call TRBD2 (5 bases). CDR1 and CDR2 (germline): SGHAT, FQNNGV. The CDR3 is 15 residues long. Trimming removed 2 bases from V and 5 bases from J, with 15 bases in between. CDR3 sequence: CASSLRPEGWETQYF. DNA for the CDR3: TGTGCCAGCAGCTTAAGACCCGAGGGCTGGGAGACCCAGTACTTC. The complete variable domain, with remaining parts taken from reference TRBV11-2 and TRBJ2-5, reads EAGVAQSPRYKIIEKRQSVAFWCNPISGHATLYWYQQILGQGPKLLIQFQNNGVVDDSQLPKDRFSAERLKGVDSTLKIQPAKLEDSAVYLCASSLRPEGWETQYFGPGTRLLVL.

The CDR3 reads CASSFPTALNTEAFF. CDR3 nucleotide sequence: TGTGCCAGCAGCTTTCCGACGGCCTTGAACACTGAAGCTTTCTTT. The gene calls are TRBV7-9 and TRBJ1-1; D unresolved. The germline gives CDR1 SEHNR, CDR2 FQNEAQ (reference sequence). This CDR3 comprises 15 residues. V lost 3 bases to trimming and J lost 0 bases, with 11 bases between them. The full variable domain, completed using reference TRBV7-9 and TRBJ1-1, is DTGVSQNPRHKITKRGQNVTFRCDPISEHNRLYWYRQTLGQGPEFLTYFQNEAQLEKSRLLSDRFSAERPKGSFSTLEIQRTEQGDSAMYLCASSFPTALNTEAFFGQGTRLTVV.

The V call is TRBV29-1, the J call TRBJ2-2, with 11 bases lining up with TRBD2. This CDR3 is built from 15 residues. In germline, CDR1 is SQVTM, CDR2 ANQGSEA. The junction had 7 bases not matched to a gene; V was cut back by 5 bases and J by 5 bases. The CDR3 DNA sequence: TGCAGCGTTTTGAGACTAGCGGGGAGGACCGGGGAGCTGTTTTTT. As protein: CSVLRLAGRTGELFF.

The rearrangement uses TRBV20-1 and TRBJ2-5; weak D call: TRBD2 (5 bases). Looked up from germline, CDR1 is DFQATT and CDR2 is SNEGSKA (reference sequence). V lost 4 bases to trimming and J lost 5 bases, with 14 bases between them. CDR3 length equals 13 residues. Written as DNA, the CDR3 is TGCAGTGCTATAATTGAGGGAAGGGAGACCCAGTACTTC. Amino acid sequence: CSAIIEGRETQYF.

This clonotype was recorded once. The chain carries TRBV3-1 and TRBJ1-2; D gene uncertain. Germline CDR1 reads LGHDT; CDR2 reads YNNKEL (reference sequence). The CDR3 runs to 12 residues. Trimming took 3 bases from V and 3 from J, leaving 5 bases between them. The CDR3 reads CASSQDDYGYTF. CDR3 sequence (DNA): TGTGCCAGCAGCCAGGACGACTATGGCTACACCTTC.

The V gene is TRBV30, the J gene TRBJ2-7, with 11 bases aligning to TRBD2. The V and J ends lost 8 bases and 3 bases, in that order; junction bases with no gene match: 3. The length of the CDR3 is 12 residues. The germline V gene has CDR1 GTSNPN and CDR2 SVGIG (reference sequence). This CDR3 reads CAGGTSGYEQYF. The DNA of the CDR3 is TGTGCCGGCGGGACTAGCGGCTACGAGCAGTACTTC.

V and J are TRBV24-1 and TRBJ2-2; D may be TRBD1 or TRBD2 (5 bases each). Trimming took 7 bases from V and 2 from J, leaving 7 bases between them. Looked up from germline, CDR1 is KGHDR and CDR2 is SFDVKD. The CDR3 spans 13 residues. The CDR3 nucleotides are TGTGCCACCAGGGGGGTTAACACCGGGGAGCTGTTTTTT. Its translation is CATRGVNTGELFF.

CDR3 coding DNA: TGTGCCAGCTCACCCCCGGGCAATGAGCAGTTCTTC. Amino acids: CASSPPGNEQFF. This chain links TRBV18 with TRBJ2-1; D not resolved. The CDR3 extends over 12 amino acids. V was shortened by 3 bases and J by 6 bases, with 6 bases between the two germline ends. Germline V gene sequence: CDR1 KGHSH, CDR2 LQKENI.

The CDR3 sequence: CASSSGQRDNTEAFF. In DNA form, the CDR3 reads TGTGCCAGCAGTTCGGGACAGAGAGATAACACTGAAGCTTTCTTT. V usage is TRBV28 and J usage is TRBJ1-1; 7 nucleotides match TRBD1. Germline values: CDR1 MDHEN, CDR2 SYDVKM. The junction had 7 bases not matched to a gene; V was cut back by 4 bases and J by 2 bases. The CDR3 has 15 residues.

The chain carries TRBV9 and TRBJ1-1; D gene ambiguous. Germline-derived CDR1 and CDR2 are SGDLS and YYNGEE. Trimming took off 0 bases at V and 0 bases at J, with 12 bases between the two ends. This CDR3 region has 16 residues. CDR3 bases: TGTGCCAGCAGCGTAGCCGAGGGAGTCCTGAACACTGAAGCTTTCTTT. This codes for CASSVAEGVLNTEAFF.

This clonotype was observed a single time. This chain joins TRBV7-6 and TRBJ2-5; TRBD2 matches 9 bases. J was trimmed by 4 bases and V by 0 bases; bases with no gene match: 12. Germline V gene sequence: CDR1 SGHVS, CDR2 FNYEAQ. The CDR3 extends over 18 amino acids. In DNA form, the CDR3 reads TGTGCCAGCAGCTTAGCTGGGGTTACAGCGGGAGGTCGAGAGACCCAGTACTTC. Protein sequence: CASSLAGVTAGGRETQYF.

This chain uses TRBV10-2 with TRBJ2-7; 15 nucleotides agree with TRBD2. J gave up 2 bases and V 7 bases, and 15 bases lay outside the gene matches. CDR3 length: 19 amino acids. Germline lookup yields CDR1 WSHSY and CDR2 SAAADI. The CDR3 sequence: CASTTSGLAGGPWTYEQYF. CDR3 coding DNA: TGCGCCAGCACCACCTCCGGACTAGCGGGGGGGCCTTGGACCTACGAGCAGTACTTC.

The CDR3 reads CASSSRTGKRAEAFF. The CDR3 DNA reads TGTGCCAGCAGTTCAAGGACAGGGAAAAGGGCTGAAGCTTTCTTT. The J gene is TRBJ1-1, the V gene TRBV27; 8 bases map to TRBD1. The CDR3 sequence is 15 residues long. The junction had 10 bases not matched to a gene; V was cut back by 4 bases and J by 6 bases. The germline V gene has CDR1 MNHEY and CDR2 SMNVEV (reference sequence).

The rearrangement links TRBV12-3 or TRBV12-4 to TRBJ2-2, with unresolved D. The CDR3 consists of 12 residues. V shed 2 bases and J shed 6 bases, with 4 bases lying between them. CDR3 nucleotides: TGTGCCAGCAGTTTACTAGCCGGGGAGCTGTTTTTT. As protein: CASSLLAGELFF.

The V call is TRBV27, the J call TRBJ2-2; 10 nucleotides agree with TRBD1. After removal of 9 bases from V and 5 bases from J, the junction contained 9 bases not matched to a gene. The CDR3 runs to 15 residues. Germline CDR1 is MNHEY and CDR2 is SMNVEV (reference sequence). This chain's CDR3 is CARIRDRGYTGELFF. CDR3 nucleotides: TGTGCCAGGATCCGGGACAGGGGTTATACCGGGGAGCTGTTTTTT.

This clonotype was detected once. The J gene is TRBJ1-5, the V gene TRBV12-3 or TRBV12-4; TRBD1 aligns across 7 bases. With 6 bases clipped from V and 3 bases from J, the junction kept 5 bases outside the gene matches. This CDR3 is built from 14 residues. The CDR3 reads CASRHDRANQPQHF. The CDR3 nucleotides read TGTGCCAGCAGACATGACAGGGCCAATCAGCCCCAGCATTTT.